This passage covers 20 T cell receptor beta chains from one sample sequenced in a study of T cell repertoires in cytomegalovirus infection. From the reads, TCRdb called clonotypes with MiXCR, one entry per CDR3 protein. The sample carries 830,000 or so distinct CDR3 sequences, 30% to 35% recorded once. Antigens for these TCRs are unknown. The source material was cultured CD8+ T cells from PBMCs, sampled from culture after CMV antigen stimulation. These receptor sequences come from a human donor in good health (CMV status not recorded). Some clones in this sample may be carry-over from other donors' samples.

A few counts support this clonotype. The chain employs TRBV12-3 or TRBV12-4 and TRBJ2-3; D may match TRBD1 or TRBD2 (5 bases each). The V end was cut by 4 bases, the J end by 2 bases, with 10 bases between. There are 14 residues in the CDR3. CDR3 bases: TGTGCCAGCAGTTGGTTGGGACCCACAGATACGCAGTATTTT. Its translation: CASSWLGPTDTQYF.

In the case of this clonotype: A read error may produce the germline difference seen at one junction end. This chain connects TRBV12-3 or TRBV12-4 to TRBJ2-6; 7 positions agree with TRBD2. CDR3 length: 15 residues. The DNA of the CDR3 is TGTGTCAGCAGTTTGGCGGGGGCTGGGGCCAACGTCCTGACTTTC. Translation gives CVSSLAGAGANVLTF.

The rearrangement joins TRBV27 to TRBJ1-2; perhaps TRBD1 as D (5 bases). This CDR3 is built from 16 residues. Trimming took off 6 bases at V and 1 base at J, with 18 bases between the two ends. Germline V CDR1 and CDR2: MNHEY, SMNVEV (reference sequence). CDR3 amino acids: CASRPPGLGFNYGYTF. The CDR3 DNA reads as TGTGCCAGCAGGCCTCCGGGACTGGGATTTAACTATGGCTACACCTTC.

This clonotype was counted a few times. V gene TRBV27 combines with J gene TRBJ2-1; D ambiguous. The CDR3 is 14 amino acids. Trimming shortened V by 3 bases and J by 4 bases, and 10 bases separated the two germline ends. The V gene's germline CDR1 is MNHEY and CDR2 SMNVEV (reference sequence). CDR3 bases: TGTGCCAGCAGTTTGGACGTGACTTACAATGAGCAGTTCTTC. Translation gives CASSLDVTYNEQFF.

On this clonotype itself: The junction differs from germline at one of its ends, possibly a read error. CDR3 sequence reads: CTSSFSYEQYF. The CDR3 DNA reads as TGTACCAGCAGCTTTTCTTACGAGCAGTACTTC. The V gene is TRBV5-8, the J gene TRBJ2-7; no clear D. The CDR3 has 11 residues. The germline CDR1 and CDR2 sequences are SGHTS and YDEGEE. The complete variable domain, with remaining parts taken from reference TRBV5-8 and TRBJ2-7, reads EAGVTQSPTHLIKTRGQQATLRCSPISGHTSVYWYQQALGLGLQFLLWYDEGEERNRGNFPPRFSGRQFPNYSSELNVNALELEDSALYLCTSSFSYEQYFGPGTRLTVT.

This chain connects TRBV5-6 to TRBJ2-1, with 8 bases lining up with TRBD2. The CDR3 has 12 amino acids. The ends lost 3 bases at V and 9 bases at J; junction bases unmatched: 2. In germline, CDR1 is SGHDT, CDR2 YYEEEE. This chain's CDR3 is CASSSRGVEQFF. Here the CDR3 DNA reads TGTGCCAGCAGCTCGCGGGGGGTTGAGCAGTTCTTC.

This chain uses TRBV12-3 or TRBV12-4 with TRBJ2-1, with 11 bases lining up with TRBD2. This CDR3 contains 17 residues. V lost 5 bases to trimming and J lost 5 bases; unmatched junction nucleotides: 11. Here the CDR3 reads CASSVGLAGRPDNEQFF. As DNA, the CDR3 is TGTGCCAGCAGTGTCGGACTAGCGGGTCGACCTGACAATGAGCAGTTCTTC.

This clonotype was seen a handful of times. V is TRBV10-1 and J is TRBJ2-7; D possibly corresponds to TRBD2 (6 bases). The germline V and J ends were trimmed by 0 bases and 0 bases, with 6 bases remaining between them. The CDR3 has 14 residues. Germline-derived CDR1 and CDR2 are WNHNN and SYGVQD (reference sequence). Written as DNA, the CDR3 is TGCGCCAGCAGTGAGTCGGGACTCTCCTACGAGCAGTACTTC. This translates into CASSESGLSYEQYF.

Notes on this clonotype: This could be a read error, since a much larger clone is one nucleotide away. The V call is TRBV28, the J call TRBJ1-5; D gene unclear. Germline CDR1 reads MDHEN; CDR2 reads SYDVKM. The CDR3 contains 11 residues. V lost 5 bases and J lost 4, with 3 bases in between. CDR3 coding DNA: TGTGCCAGCAGTACAAATCAGCCCCAGCATTTT. Translation: CASSTNQPQHF.

This clonotype was seen a handful of times. The V call is TRBV5-7, the J call TRBJ1-1; no clear D. TRBV5-7 carries the ORF label, with uncertain function. The CDR3 has 14 residues. Trimming removed 4 bases from V and 4 bases from J, with 14 bases in between. CDR3 nucleotide sequence: TGTGCCAGCAGCACTCTCGTTTTTGCCACTGAAGCTTTCTTT. This codes for CASSTLVFATEAFF.

The V and J genes are TRBV29-1 and TRBJ1-2, with D unresolved. Germline CDR1 and CDR2: SQVTM and ANQGSEA. The CDR3 is made up of 12 amino acids. Trimming stripped 0 bases from V and 8 bases from J, with 10 bases between. The DNA for the CDR3 is TGCAGCGTTGAAGACAGCAAAGTGGGCTACACCTTC. It encodes CSVEDSKVGYTF.

This clonotype was detected many times. The V call is TRBV6-1, the J call TRBJ2-1; D gene uncertain. Germline CDR1 and CDR2: MNHNS and SASEGT. The CDR3 is 11 amino acids. Trimming took 0 bases from V and 9 from J, leaving 3 bases between them. This chain's CDR3 is CASSEAPEQFF. The CDR3 bases are TGTGCCAGCAGTGAAGCGCCTGAGCAGTTCTTC.

This chain connects TRBV20-1 to TRBJ1-4; 11 positions agree with TRBD1. The trim removed 1 base at V and 5 bases at J, leaving 6 bases unmatched. This CDR3 has 16 amino acids. The germline gives CDR1 DFQATT, CDR2 SNEGSKA (reference sequence). CDR3 region: CSARATGDRGNEKLFF. The CDR3 DNA reads as TGCAGTGCTAGAGCAACCGGGGACAGGGGGAATGAAAAACTGTTTTTT.

The table lists this clonotype with a count of one. J is TRBJ2-5 and V is TRBV4-1; D call uncertain. This CDR3 has 14 amino acids. Germline CDR1 and CDR2: MGHRA and YSYEKL. V lost 0 bases, J lost 5 bases, and 10 bases lay in between. CDR3 bases: TGCGCCAGCAGCCAAGAGACACATAAGGAGACCCAGTACTTC. It yields the protein CASSQETHKETQYF.

The genes are TRBV15 and TRBJ2-7; no reliable D call. The CDR3 is 13 amino acids. The germline V gene encodes CDR1 LNHNV and CDR2 YYDKDF (reference sequence). Trimming shortened V by 0 bases and J by 4 bases, and 7 bases separated the two germline ends. In nucleotides, the CDR3 is TGTGCCACCAGCAGAGATTGGGGTTACGAGCAGTACGTC. The encoded protein is CATSRDWGYEQYV.

The sample holds a few counts of this clonotype. The rearrangement joins TRBV7-6 to TRBJ1-2; D might be TRBD1 (5 bases). Germline V gene lookup returns CDR1 SGHVS and CDR2 FNYEAQ. There are 18 residues in the CDR3. With 6 bases removed from V and 2 bases from J, the gap between germline ends came to 25 bases. CDR3 nucleotide sequence: TGTGCCAGCAGTCCCGAGAAAATCCGGGACTTAAACAACTATGGCTACACCTTC. It translates to CASSPEKIRDLNNYGYTF.

The rearrangement joins TRBV6-1 to TRBJ2-7; D might be TRBD1 (6 bases). Germline lookup yields CDR1 MNHNS and CDR2 SASEGT. V was cut by 2 bases and J by 4 bases, with 9 bases left in between. This CDR3 comprises 13 residues. CDR3 DNA sequence: TGTGCCAGCAGTGAAAACAGGGAATACGAGCAGTACTTC. As protein: CASSENREYEQYF.

This clonotype was observed many times. The chain is built from TRBV27 and TRBJ2-3; TRBD1 might be the D (5 bases). V was cut by 3 bases and J by 7 bases, with 11 bases left in between. This CDR3 contains 13 residues. Germline CDR1 and CDR2: MNHEY and SMNVEV (reference sequence). DNA for the CDR3: TGTGCCAGCAGTTTGGGCAGGGTGAATACGCAGTATTTT. Encoded protein: CASSLGRVNTQYF.

This clonotype occurred a few times. J is TRBJ1-2 and V is TRBV6-1; possibly TRBD1 for D (6 bases). CDR3 length equals 15 residues. V lost 7 bases to trimming and J lost 4 bases, with 19 bases between them. Germline CDR1 is MNHNS and CDR2 is SASEGT. CDR3 sequence reads: CASTIPGHTFYGYTF. The CDR3 DNA reads TGTGCCAGCACGATTCCGGGACACACATTCTATGGCTACACCTTC.

The sample holds many counts of this clonotype. The V and J genes are TRBV6-1 and TRBJ2-7, with D possibly being TRBD1 or TRBD2 (6 bases each). This CDR3 has 14 residues. The ends were cut back, 1 base at V and 6 bases at J, with 13 bases in the middle. CDR1 MNHNS and CDR2 SASEGT come from the germline V gene. CDR3 sequence (DNA): TGTGCCAGCAGTGAAGGGCTAGCGACAGGCGAGCAGTACTTC. Translation: CASSEGLATGEQYF.